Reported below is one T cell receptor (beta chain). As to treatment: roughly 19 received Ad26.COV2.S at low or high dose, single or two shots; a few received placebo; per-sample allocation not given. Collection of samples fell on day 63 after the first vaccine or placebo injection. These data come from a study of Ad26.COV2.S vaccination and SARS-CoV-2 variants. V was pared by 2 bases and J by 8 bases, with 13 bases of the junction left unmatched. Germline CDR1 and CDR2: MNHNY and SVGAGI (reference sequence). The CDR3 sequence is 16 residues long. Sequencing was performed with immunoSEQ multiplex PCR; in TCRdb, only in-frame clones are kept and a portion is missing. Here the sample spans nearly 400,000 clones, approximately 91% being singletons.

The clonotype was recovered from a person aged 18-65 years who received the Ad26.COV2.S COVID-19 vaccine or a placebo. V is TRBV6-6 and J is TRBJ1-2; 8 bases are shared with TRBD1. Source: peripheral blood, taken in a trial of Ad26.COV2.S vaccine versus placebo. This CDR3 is CASSYNPDQGAGGYTF. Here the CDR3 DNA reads TGTGCCAGCAGTTACAATCCTGACCAGGGGGCGGGAGGCTACACCTTC.